Listed below are T cell receptor beta chains from one sample, sequenced in a study of cytomegalovirus exposure and HLA in healthy donors. Profiling relied on immunoSEQ multiplex PCR, and the TCRdb table lists in-frame clones only, not all of them. This sample has some 77,000 clones, with 80% found just once. The sequenced sample consisted of PBMCs. The origin of the receptors is a man in his fifties in good health and CMV-seropositive. CDR3s include the opening cysteine and the closing phenylalanine or tryptophan. The order of the fields is J gene, clone size, CDR3 length, D gene, V gene, CDR3 DNA, CDR3 protein. A D gene is named only where the DNA matches it firmly. A clone size is listed for some rows: how often the clone was seen (once, few, many), or a class if it is expanded.

TRBJ1-4	once	15	-	TRBV7-9	TGTGCCAGCAGCCCTAGAGAGGTCGACAATGAAAAACTGTTTTTT	CASSPREVDNEKLFF
TRBJ2-1	-	15	TRBD2	TRBV5-1	TGCGCCAGCAGCTTGGTTGGACTAGCGGCCAATGAGCAGTTCTTC	CASSLVGLAANEQFF
TRBJ2-4	-	13	TRBD1	TRBV7-2	TGTGCCAGCAGCTTGGACAGGGATGGCATTCAGTACTTC	CASSLDRDGIQYF
TRBJ2-2	-	14	-	TRBV7-9	TGTTCCAGCAGCTTAGTCAGAAACACCGGGGAGCTGTTTTTT	CSSSLVRNTGELFF
TRBJ2-3	-	14	-	TRBV6-5	TGTGCCAGCAGTCGGAGTACTAGCACAGATACGCAGTATTTT	CASSRSTSTDTQYF
TRBJ2-6	-	20	-	TRBV19	TGTGCCAGTAGTAATCTGGGGTCAGGGCGTAGGTCCTCTGGGGCCAACGTCCTGACTTTC	CASSNLGSGRRSSGANVLTF
TRBJ1-5	-	15	TRBD1	TRBV7-6	TGTGCCAGCAGCCCGACAGGGTATGGCTATCAGCCCCAGCATTTT	CASSPTGYGYQPQHF
TRBJ2-3	-	14	-	TRBV4-1	TGCGCCAGCAGCCTCTCGATAGGGGCAGATACGCAGTATTTT	CASSLSIGADTQYF
TRBJ2-7	-	16	TRBD2	TRBV7-2	TGTGCCAGCAGCTTAATGGCTAGCGGGAGTAGCCACGAGCAGTACTTC	CASSLMASGSSHEQYF
TRBJ2-7	-	15	-	TRBV15	TGTGCCACCAGCAGAGATCGGGTGGGGGCGAGAGAGCAGTACTTC	CATSRDRVGAREQYF
TRBJ1-1	-	16	-	TRBV27	TGTGCCAGCAGTTCCTCCGCGGGGTCGGGTTACACTGAAGCTTTCTTT	CASSSSAGSGYTEAFF